The clone carrying this TCR beta chain turned up a few times. The data derive from a study of control samples from healthy donors and cancer patients. The table came from immunoSEQ multiplex PCR; TCRdb's copy has only in-frame clones and leaves some out. The table records tens of thousands of clones, around nine tenths of them present only once. The CDR3 covers 15 residues. After removal of 4 bases from V and 6 bases from J, the junction contained 10 bases not matched to a gene. Germline-derived CDR1 and CDR2 are SGHVS and FNYEAQ. Sequenced sample: blood. V usage is TRBV7-6 and J usage is TRBJ2-3; 7 bases map to TRBD2. The receptor comes from a woman in her sixties in good health. The CDR3 DNA reads as TGTGCCAGCAGCTCCCCCAGCGGGACGCCGGATACGCAGTATTTT. Its translation is CASSSPSGTPDTQYF.